This TCR beta chain was documented in a study of cytomegalovirus exposure and HLA in healthy donors. Whole-study findings and limits: In a later analysis, HLA-C alleles had the fewest associated TCRs, DRB1 alleles the most.

With respect to this clone: Its antigen is not identified. A junction end diverges from the germline sequence, so it may reflect a read error.

PCR primers comprised 60 Vbeta and 13 Jbeta primers. The table came from immunoSEQ multiplex PCR; TCRdb's copy has only in-frame clones and leaves some out. Of about 160,000 clones listed, about 77% are singletons. CDR3 length: 13 residues. Germline V gene data show CDR1 as LNHDA and CDR2 as SQIVND (reference sequence). Nominally healthy donors were sampled, though unrecorded immune exposures were likely. The TCR originated in a man aged 30-40 years in good health and CMV-seronegative. The chain combines TRBV19 with TRBJ1-4; tentative D call: TRBD1 (5 bases). The material sequenced was PBMCs. In DNA form, the CDR3 reads TGTGCCAGTAGTATAACGGGGGTCGACAGCCCCGCTTTT. Its translation: CASSITGVDSPAF.